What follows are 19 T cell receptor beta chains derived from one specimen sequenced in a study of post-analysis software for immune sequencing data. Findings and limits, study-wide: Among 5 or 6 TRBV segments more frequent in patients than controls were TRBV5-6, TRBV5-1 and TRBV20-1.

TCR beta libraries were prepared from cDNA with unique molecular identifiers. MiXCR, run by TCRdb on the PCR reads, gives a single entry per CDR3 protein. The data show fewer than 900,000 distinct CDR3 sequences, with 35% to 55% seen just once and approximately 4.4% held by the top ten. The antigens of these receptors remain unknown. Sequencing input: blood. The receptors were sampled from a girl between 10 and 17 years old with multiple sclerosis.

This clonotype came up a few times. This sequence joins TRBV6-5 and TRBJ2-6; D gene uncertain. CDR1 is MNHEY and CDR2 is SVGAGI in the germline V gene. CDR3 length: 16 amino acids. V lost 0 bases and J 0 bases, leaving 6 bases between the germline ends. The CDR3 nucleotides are TGTGCCAGCAGTTACTCCGCTATCTCTGGGGCCAACGTCCTGACTTTC. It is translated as CASSYSAISGANVLTF.

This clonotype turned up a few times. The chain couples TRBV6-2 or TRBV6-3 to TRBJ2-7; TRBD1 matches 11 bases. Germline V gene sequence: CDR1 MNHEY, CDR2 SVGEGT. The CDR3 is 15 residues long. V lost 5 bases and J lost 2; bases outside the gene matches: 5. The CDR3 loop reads CASSPGQGGTYEQYF. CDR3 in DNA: TGTGCCAGCAGTCCGGGACAGGGGGGCACCTACGAGCAGTACTTC.

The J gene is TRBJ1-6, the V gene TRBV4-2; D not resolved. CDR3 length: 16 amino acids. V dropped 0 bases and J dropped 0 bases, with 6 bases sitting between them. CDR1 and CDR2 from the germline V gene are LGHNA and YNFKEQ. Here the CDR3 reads CASSQDPVSYNSPLHF. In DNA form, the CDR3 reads TGTGCCAGCAGCCAAGATCCAGTCTCCTATAATTCACCCCTCCACTTT.

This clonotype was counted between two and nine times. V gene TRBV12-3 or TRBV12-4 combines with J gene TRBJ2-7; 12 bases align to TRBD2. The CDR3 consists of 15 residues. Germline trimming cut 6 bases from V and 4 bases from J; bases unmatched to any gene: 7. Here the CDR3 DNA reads TGTGCCAGCAGACAAACTAGCGGGGGGACATACGAGCAGTACTTC. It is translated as CASRQTSGGTYEQYF.

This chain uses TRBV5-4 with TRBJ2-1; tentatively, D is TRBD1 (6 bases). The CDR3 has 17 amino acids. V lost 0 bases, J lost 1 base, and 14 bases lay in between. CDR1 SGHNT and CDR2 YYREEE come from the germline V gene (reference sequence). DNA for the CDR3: TGTGCCAGCAGCTTGGGAGGGGGAGTGGGGTCCTACAATGAGCAGTTCTTC. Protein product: CASSLGGGVGSYNEQFF.

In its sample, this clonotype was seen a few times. CDR3 sequence (DNA): TGCAGTGCTGGCCTACAGGCTGCTAACTATGGCTACACCTTC. Translated: CSAGLQAANYGYTF. The chain employs TRBV20-1 and TRBJ1-2, with a tentative D call TRBD1 (5 bases). The CDR3 consists of 14 residues. Trimming stripped 5 bases from V and 0 bases from J, with 13 bases between. The germline V gene has CDR1 DFQATT and CDR2 SNEGSKA (reference sequence).

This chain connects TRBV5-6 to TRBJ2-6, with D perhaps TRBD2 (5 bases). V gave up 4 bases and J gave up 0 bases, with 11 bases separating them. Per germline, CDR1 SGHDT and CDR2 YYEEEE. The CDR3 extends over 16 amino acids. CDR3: CASSPRGNSGANVLTF. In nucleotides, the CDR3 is TGTGCCAGCAGCCCCCGGGGTAACTCTGGGGCCAACGTCCTGACTTTC. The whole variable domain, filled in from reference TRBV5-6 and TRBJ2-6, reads DAGVTQSPTHLIKTRGQQVTLRCSPKSGHDTVSWYQQALGQGPQFIFQYYEEEERQRGNFPDRFSGHQFPNYSSELNVNALLLGDSALYLCASSPRGNSGANVLTFGAGSRLTVL.

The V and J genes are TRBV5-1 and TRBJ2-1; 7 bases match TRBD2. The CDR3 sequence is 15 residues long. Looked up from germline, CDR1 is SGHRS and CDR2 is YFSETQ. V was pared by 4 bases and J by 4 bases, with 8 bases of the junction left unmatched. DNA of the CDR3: TGCGCCAGCAGCCGGGACTACCAAATGTACAATGAGCAGTTCTTC. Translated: CASSRDYQMYNEQFF.

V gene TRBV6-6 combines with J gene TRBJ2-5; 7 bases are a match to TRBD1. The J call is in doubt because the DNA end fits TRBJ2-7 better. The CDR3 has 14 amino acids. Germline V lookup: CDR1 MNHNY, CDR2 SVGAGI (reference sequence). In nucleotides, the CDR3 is TGTGCCAGCACCCAAGGTCAGGGGGACTACGAGCAGTACTTC. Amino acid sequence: CASTQGQGDYEQYF.

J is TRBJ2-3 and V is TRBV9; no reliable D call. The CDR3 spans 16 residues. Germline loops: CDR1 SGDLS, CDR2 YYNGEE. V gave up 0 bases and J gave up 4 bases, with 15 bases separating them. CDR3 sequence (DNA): TGTGCCAGCAGCGTAGCTCGGCAGGCTCGATCAGATACGCAGTATTTT. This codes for CASSVARQARSDTQYF. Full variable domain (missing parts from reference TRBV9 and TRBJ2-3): DSGVTQTPKHLITATGQRVTLRCSPRSGDLSVYWYQQSLDQGLQFLIQYYNGEERAKGNILERFSAQQFPDLHSELNLSSLELGDSALYFCASSVARQARSDTQYFGPGTRLTVL.

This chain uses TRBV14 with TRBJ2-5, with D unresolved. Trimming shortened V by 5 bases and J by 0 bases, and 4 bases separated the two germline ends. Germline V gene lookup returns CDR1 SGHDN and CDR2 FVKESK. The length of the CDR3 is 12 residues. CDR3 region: CASSYYQETQYF. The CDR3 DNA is TGTGCCAGCAGCTATTACCAAGAGACCCAGTACTTC.

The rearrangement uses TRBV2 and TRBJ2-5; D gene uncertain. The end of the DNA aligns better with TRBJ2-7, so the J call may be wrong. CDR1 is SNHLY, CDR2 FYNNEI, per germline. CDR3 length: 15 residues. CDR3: CASQHSGTAAYEQYF. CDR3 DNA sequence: TGTGCCAGCCAACACTCGGGTACAGCTGCCTACGAGCAGTACTTC.

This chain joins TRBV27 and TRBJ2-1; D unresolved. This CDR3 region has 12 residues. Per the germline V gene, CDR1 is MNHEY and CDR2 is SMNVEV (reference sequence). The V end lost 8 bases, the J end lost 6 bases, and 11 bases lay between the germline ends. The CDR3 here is CASGKVANEQFF. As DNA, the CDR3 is TGTGCCAGCGGTAAAGTGGCCAATGAGCAGTTCTTC.

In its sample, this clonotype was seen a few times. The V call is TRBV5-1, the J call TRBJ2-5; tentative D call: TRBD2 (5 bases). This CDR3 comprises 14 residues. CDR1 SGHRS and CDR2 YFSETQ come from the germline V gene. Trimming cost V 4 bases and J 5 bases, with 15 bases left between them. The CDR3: CASSLGRGKETQYF. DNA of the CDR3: TGCGCCAGCAGCCTCGGACGGGGAAAGGAGACCCAGTACTTC.

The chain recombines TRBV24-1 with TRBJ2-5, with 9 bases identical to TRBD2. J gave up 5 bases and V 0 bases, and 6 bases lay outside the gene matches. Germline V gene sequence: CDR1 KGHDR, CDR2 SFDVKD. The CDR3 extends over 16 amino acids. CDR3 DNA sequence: TGTGCCACCAGTGATTTGGGGATAGCGGGAGTGGAGACCCAGTACTTC. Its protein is CATSDLGIAGVETQYF.

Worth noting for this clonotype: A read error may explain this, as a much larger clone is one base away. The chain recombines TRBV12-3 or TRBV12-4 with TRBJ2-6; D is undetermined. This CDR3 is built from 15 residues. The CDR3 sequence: CAGSSDTSGANVLTF. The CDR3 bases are TGTGCCGGCAGTTCTGACACCTCTGGGGCCAACGTCCTGACTTTC.

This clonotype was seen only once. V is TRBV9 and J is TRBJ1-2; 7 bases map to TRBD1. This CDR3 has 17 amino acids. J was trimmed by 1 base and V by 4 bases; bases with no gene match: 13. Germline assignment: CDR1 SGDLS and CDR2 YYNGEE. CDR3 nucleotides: TGTGCCAGCAGCCCACCGTGGGGGCAGGGGGTTAACTATGGCTACACCTTC. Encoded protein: CASSPPWGQGVNYGYTF. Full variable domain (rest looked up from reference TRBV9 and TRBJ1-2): DSGVTQTPKHLITATGQRVTLRCSPRSGDLSVYWYQQSLDQGLQFLIQYYNGEERAKGNILERFSAQQFPDLHSELNLSSLELGDSALYFCASSPPWGQGVNYGYTFGSGTRLTVV.

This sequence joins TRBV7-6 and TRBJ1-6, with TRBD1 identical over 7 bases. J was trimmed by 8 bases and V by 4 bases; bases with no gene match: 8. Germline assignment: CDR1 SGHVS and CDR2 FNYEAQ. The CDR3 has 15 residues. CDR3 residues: CASSYGTEGYSPLHF. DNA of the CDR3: TGTGCCAGCAGCTACGGGACAGAAGGATATTCACCCCTCCACTTT.

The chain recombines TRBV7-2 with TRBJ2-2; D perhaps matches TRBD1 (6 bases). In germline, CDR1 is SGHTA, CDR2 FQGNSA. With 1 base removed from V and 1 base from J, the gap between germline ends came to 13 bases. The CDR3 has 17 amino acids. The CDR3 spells CASSLVAGVGNTGELFF. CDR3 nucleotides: TGTGCCAGCAGCTTAGTCGCAGGGGTGGGGAACACCGGGGAGCTGTTTTTT.